The TCR beta chain under discussion was sequenced for a study of shared clonotypes between healthy human individuals. Across the whole study: Three men and a couple of women, aged 18 to 49, were donors. CD8 memory received one plate per donor, CD8 naive two, CD4 memory three and CD4 naive three.

In the naive CD8 group, cells lacked CD45RO and were positively selected for CCR7, so terminally differentiated effector memory CD45RA+ cells were left out. As regards this clone: What it binds is not known.

Original handling: Junction-only immunoSEQ sequences carried no quality scores, so filtering differed. This table comes from immunoSEQ multiplex PCR, and its TCRdb copy is limited to in-frame clones, with some not included. That table supplies the V and J calls and clone size; D and trimming were determined from the DNA. Here the sample spans 550,000 to 750,000 clones, about 95% being singletons. The length of the CDR3 is 15 residues. Germline CDR1 and CDR2: SGHVS and FQNEAQ. Trimming removed 0 bases from V and 1 base from J, with 10 bases in between. Study observations and caveats: Generation probabilities were higher for clonotypes shared across all four sorted-subset donors than for unshared ones.

The source of this sequence is a woman in her thirties in good health. Sequencing was done on a sample of naive CD8+ T cells sorted from blood. The chain combines TRBV7-8 with TRBJ2-7; D assignment may be TRBD1 or TRBD2 (5 bases each). Here the CDR3 DNA reads TGTGCCAGCAGCTTAGCTTCGGGGACGTCCTACGAGCAGTACTTC. Residues: CASSLASGTSYEQYF.